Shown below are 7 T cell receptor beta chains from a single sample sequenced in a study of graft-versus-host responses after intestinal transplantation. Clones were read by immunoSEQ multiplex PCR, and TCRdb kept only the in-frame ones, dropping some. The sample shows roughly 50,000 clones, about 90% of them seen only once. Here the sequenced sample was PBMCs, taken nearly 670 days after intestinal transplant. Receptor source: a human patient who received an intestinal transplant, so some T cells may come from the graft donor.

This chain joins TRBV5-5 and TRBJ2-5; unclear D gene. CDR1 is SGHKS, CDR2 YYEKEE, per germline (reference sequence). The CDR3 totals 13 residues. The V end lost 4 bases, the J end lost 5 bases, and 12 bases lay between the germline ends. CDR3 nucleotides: TGTGCCAGCAGCCGACCGGAGTCGGAGACCCAGTACTTC. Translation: CASSRPESETQYF.

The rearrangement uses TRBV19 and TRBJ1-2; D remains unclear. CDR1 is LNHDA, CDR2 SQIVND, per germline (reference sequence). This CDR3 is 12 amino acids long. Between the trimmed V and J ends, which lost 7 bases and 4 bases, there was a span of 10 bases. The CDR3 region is CASTPRGYGYTF. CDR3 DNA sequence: TGTGCCAGTACCCCCCGGGGCTATGGCTACACCTTC. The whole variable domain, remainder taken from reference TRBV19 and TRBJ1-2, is DGGITQSPKYLFRKEGQNVTLSCEQNLNHDAMYWYRQDPGQGLRLIYYSQIVNDFQKGDIAEGYSVSREKKESFPLTVTSAQKNPTAFYLCASTPRGYGYTFGSGTRLTVV.

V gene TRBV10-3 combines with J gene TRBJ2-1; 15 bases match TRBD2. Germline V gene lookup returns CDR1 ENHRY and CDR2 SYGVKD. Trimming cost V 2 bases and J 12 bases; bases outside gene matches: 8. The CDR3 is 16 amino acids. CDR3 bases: TGTGCCATCAGTGAGGCGGGGACTAGCGGGGGGTTTGGGCAGTTCTTC. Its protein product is CAISEAGTSGGFGQFF.

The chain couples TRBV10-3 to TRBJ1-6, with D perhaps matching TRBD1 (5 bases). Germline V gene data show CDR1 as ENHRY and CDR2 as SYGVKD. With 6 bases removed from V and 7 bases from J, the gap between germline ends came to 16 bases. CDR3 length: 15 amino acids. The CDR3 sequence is CAIRPSTGANSPLHF. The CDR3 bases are TGTGCCATCAGGCCCTCAACAGGCGCCAATTCACCCCTCCACTTT.

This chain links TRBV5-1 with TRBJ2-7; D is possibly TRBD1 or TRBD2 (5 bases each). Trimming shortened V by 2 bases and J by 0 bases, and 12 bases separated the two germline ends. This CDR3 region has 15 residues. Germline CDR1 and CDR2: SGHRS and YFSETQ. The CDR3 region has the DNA TGCGCCAGCAGCTTCGATGCAGGGAGCTCCTACGAGCAGTACTTC. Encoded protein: CASSFDAGSSYEQYF.

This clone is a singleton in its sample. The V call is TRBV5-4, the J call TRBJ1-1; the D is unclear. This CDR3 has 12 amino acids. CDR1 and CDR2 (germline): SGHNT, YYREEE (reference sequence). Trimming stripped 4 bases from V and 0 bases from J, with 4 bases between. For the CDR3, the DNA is TGTGCCAGCAGCCCGCTGAACACTGAAGCTTTCTTT. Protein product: CASSPLNTEAFF.

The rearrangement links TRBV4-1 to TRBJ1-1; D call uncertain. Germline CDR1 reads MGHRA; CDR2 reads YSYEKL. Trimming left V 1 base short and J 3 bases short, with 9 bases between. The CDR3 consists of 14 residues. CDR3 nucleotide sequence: TGCGCCAGCAGCCAAGGCGGAACAGACACTGAAGCTTTCTTT. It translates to CASSQGGTDTEAFF.